This entry lists 30 T cell receptor beta chains sequenced from one sample in a study of blood T cell repertoires in COVID-19. Produced via immunoSEQ multiplex PCR; TCRdb's table is partial and in-frame only. The repertoire holds 150,000 to 200,000 clones, with 84% as singletons. Material: PBMCs or T cells enriched from blood (not recorded which). The receptors stem from a man aged 45-65 years who had recovered from COVID-19.

This rearrangement joins TRBV5-5 to TRBJ1-4, with D uncertain. Trimming removed 3 bases at V and 5 bases at J, with 8 bases between. This CDR3 is built from 13 residues. Per the germline V gene, CDR1 is SGHKS and CDR2 is YYEKEE (reference sequence). For the CDR3, the DNA is TGTGCCAGCAGCTCGAACACAAATGAAAAACTGTTTTTT. It codes for CASSSNTNEKLFF.

The genes are TRBV5-8 and TRBJ2-3, with D hard to call. This CDR3 contains 16 residues. Per the germline V gene, CDR1 is SGHTS and CDR2 is YDEGEE. Trimming stripped 4 bases from V and 2 bases from J, with 17 bases between. CDR3 nucleotides: TGTGCCAGCAGCCTCCCGGGTCCTACGTACACAGATACGCAGTATTTT. As protein: CASSLPGPTYTDTQYF.

This sequence joins TRBV4-2 and TRBJ1-1, with 7 bases lining up with TRBD1. Germline-derived CDR1 and CDR2 are LGHNA and YNFKEQ. The J segment lost 6 bases and the V segment lost 1 base, leaving 5 bases of the junction unmatched. CDR3 length: 14 residues. Here the CDR3 reads CASSQGQGWPEAFF. The DNA of the CDR3 is TGTGCCAGCAGCCAAGGACAGGGTTGGCCTGAAGCTTTCTTT.

The chain combines TRBV28 with TRBJ2-7; 8 bases fit TRBD1. The length of the CDR3 is 15 residues. Looked up from germline, CDR1 is MDHEN and CDR2 is SYDVKM. Trimming took 6 bases from V and 1 from J; bases not matched to a gene: 8. CDR3 DNA sequence: TGTGCCAGCAGCGGTGGAGGGACAGGATCCTACGAGCAGTACTTC. Residues: CASSGGGTGSYEQYF.

This clone was recorded only once. The V call is TRBV19, the J call TRBJ2-2, with D possibly being TRBD2 (6 bases). Germline assignment: CDR1 LNHDA and CDR2 SQIVND (reference sequence). V lost 5 bases to trimming and J lost 5 bases, with 15 bases between them. The CDR3 runs 15 residues. CDR3 region: CASSEAGRVTGELFF. The CDR3 nucleotides read TGTGCCAGTAGTGAGGCGGGGAGAGTGACCGGGGAGCTGTTTTTT.

The rearrangement uses TRBV9 and TRBJ1-6; D ambiguous. Per the germline V gene, CDR1 is SGDLS and CDR2 is YYNGEE. This CDR3 region has 15 residues. Trimming shortened V by 4 bases and J by 4 bases, and 12 bases separated the two germline ends. The DNA for the CDR3 is TGTGCCAGCAGCCTGGGCAGGCCTTATAATTCACCCCTCCACTTT. Protein sequence: CASSLGRPYNSPLHF.

In this sample, this clone turned up once. CDR3 loop: CAISESGAFQHF. The CDR3 nucleotides are TGTGCCATCAGTGAGTCAGGGGCATTTCAGCATTTT. The V gene is TRBV10-3, the J gene TRBJ1-5; TRBD1 is a possible D gene (5 bases). Germline V gene sequence: CDR1 ENHRY, CDR2 SYGVKD. The CDR3 contains 12 residues. The V end was cut by 0 bases, the J end by 13 bases, with 10 bases between.

To note about this clone: The same CDR3 also results from other DNA sequences found in this sample. The rearrangement joins TRBV18 to TRBJ2-2, with 7 bases aligning to TRBD1. Germline V gene data show CDR1 as KGHSH and CDR2 as LQKENI. The CDR3 sequence is 15 residues long. Trimming took 3 bases from V and 0 from J; bases not matched to a gene: 1. CDR3 sequence (DNA): TGTGCCAGCTCACCCGGGACAGCGAACACCGGGGAGCTGTTTTTT. This translates into CASSPGTANTGELFF.

V and J are TRBV13 and TRBJ1-3; no reliable D call. CDR3 size: 15 residues. The ends were cut back, 3 bases at V and 2 bases at J, with 11 bases in the middle. Germline V gene data show CDR1 as PRHDT and CDR2 as FYEKMQ (reference sequence). CDR3 sequence: CASSLEGGAGNTIYF. Written as DNA, the CDR3 is TGTGCCAGCAGCTTGGAGGGCGGAGCTGGAAACACCATATATTTT. Filled out from reference TRBV13 and TRBJ1-3, the complete variable domain reads AAGVIQSPRHLIKEKRETATLKCYPIPRHDTVYWYQQGPGQDPQFLISFYEKMQSDKGSIPDRFSAQQFSDYHSELNMSSLELGDSALYFCASSLEGGAGNTIYFGEGSWLTVV.

V is TRBV19 and J is TRBJ2-5; 10 nucleotides agree with TRBD1. CDR1 LNHDA and CDR2 SQIVND come from the germline V gene (reference sequence). V shed 6 bases and J 2 bases; nucleotides not matched to a gene: 6. CDR3 length: 15 amino acids. This CDR3 reads CASRVRDRGQETQYF. The DNA of the CDR3 is TGTGCCAGTAGAGTCCGGGACAGGGGACAAGAGACCCAGTACTTC.

The chain carries TRBV6-5 and TRBJ2-3; no firm D call. V lost 6 bases, J lost 6 bases, and 13 bases lay in between. CDR1 is MNHEY and CDR2 is SVGAGI in the germline V gene. This CDR3 is 13 amino acids long. Here the CDR3 reads CASSYLMLDTQYF. CDR3 DNA sequence: TGTGCCAGCAGCTATTTGATGCTGGATACGCAGTATTTT.

The CDR3 sequence: CASSLGAGGRLYEQFF. DNA for the CDR3: TGCGCCAGCAGCTTGGGTGCAGGGGGCCGGTTGTATGAGCAGTTCTTC. The genes are TRBV5-1 and TRBJ2-1; 8 nucleotides align to TRBD1. The V and J ends lost 0 bases and 8 bases, in that order; junction bases with no gene match: 10. Germline loops: CDR1 SGHRS, CDR2 YFSETQ. The CDR3 is made up of 16 amino acids.

The J gene is TRBJ1-4, the V gene TRBV5-1; tentative D call: TRBD1 (6 bases). The V end lost 0 bases, the J end lost 3 bases, and 9 bases lay between the germline ends. Germline V gives CDR1 SGHRS, CDR2 YFSETQ. This CDR3 has 15 amino acids. CDR3 nucleotide sequence: TGCGCCAGCAGCTTGGTCGGGGGGCCTAATGAAAAACTGTTTTTT. Translation gives CASSLVGGPNEKLFF. Full variable domain (rest looked up from reference TRBV5-1 and TRBJ1-4): KAGVTQTPRYLIKTRGQQVTLSCSPISGHRSVSWYQQTPGQGLQFLFEYFSETQRNKGNFPGRFSGRQFSNSRSEMNVSTLELGDSALYLCASSLVGGPNEKLFFGSGTQLSVL.

The gene calls are TRBV7-3 and TRBJ2-5; 9 positions agree with TRBD2. V gave up 2 bases and J gave up 5 bases; unmatched junction bases: 6. Germline CDR1 is SGHTA and CDR2 is FQGTGA. CDR3 length: 15 amino acids. CDR3 protein: CASSLAAGGWETQYF. The CDR3 DNA reads as TGTGCCAGCAGCTTAGCAGCGGGGGGCTGGGAGACCCAGTACTTC.

The rearrangement uses TRBV2 and TRBJ1-4, with a tentative D call TRBD1 (6 bases). This CDR3 spans 14 amino acids. Germline V lookup: CDR1 SNHLY, CDR2 FYNNEI. V lost 6 bases and J lost 5, with 13 bases in between. CDR3 amino acids: CASSPDRRNEKLFF. In DNA, the CDR3 is TGTGCCAGCAGCCCCGACAGGAGGAATGAAAAACTGTTTTTT.

This CDR3 is CASSPGAGSSSTDTQYF. CDR3 DNA sequence: TGTGCCAGCTCACCAGGAGCAGGGTCCTCTAGCACAGATACGCAGTATTTT. V gene TRBV18 combines with J gene TRBJ2-3, with a weak D call TRBD1 (5 bases). V lost 2 bases, J lost 0 bases, and 15 bases lay in between. CDR3 length equals 17 residues. Germline V gene sequence: CDR1 KGHSH, CDR2 LQKENI.

This clone occurred a few times. V is TRBV5-1 and J is TRBJ2-3; TRBD2 matches 7 bases. The V and J ends lost 4 bases and 0 bases, in that order; junction bases with no gene match: 8. The germline V gene has CDR1 SGHRS and CDR2 YFSETQ. The CDR3 is 16 residues long. The CDR3 DNA reads as TGCGCCAGCAGCCAAAGCGGGACTCTGAGCACAGATACGCAGTATTTT. It codes for CASSQSGTLSTDTQYF.

This clone was detected a few times. The chain uses TRBV6-5 and TRBJ2-1, with 11 bases matching TRBD2. Unmatched junction bases numbered 4, after V lost 0 bases and J lost 6 bases. CDR3 size: 16 residues. Per the germline V gene, CDR1 is MNHEY and CDR2 is SVGAGI. In DNA, the CDR3 is TGTGCCAGCAGTTACTCCTTAGCGGGGGGGGTCAATGAGCAGTTCTTC. Translating gives CASSYSLAGGVNEQFF.

The V gene is TRBV4-2, the J gene TRBJ2-7, with D maybe TRBD2 (5 bases). The germline V gene encodes CDR1 LGHNA and CDR2 YNFKEQ. V lost 1 base and J lost 3, with 16 bases in between. The CDR3 is made up of 16 amino acids. CDR3 DNA sequence: TGTGCCAGCAGCCAAGCATCCGGCGGGCGCAGCTACGAGCAGTACTTC. Protein sequence: CASSQASGGRSYEQYF.

The chain combines TRBV4-2 with TRBJ2-5, with 9 bases identical to TRBD2. The CDR3 extends over 15 amino acids. Unmatched junction bases numbered 10, after V lost 8 bases and J lost 3 bases. CDR1 and CDR2 from the germline V gene are LGHNA and YNFKEQ. CDR3 sequence: CASRSETSGEETQYF. The DNA of the CDR3 is TGTGCCAGCCGGTCTGAGACTAGCGGTGAAGAGACCCAGTACTTC.

This clone showed up just a few times. The CDR3: CASSRRRVGSGNTIYF. The CDR3 nucleotides read TGTGCCAGCAGCCGACGGAGGGTCGGCTCTGGAAACACCATATATTTT. The genes are TRBV11-2 and TRBJ1-3, with no clear D. Germline CDR1 is SGHAT and CDR2 is FQNNGV. Trimming stripped 5 bases from V and 0 bases from J, with 14 bases between. The CDR3 totals 16 residues.

CDR3 sequence (DNA): TGTGCCAGCAGTTCTACAGGGCACGGAGGCTACACCTTC. This translates into CASSSTGHGGYTF. V gene TRBV7-9 combines with J gene TRBJ1-2; D is perhaps TRBD1 (6 bases). The V and J ends lost 6 bases and 8 bases respectively, with 16 bases between them. Per germline, CDR1 SEHNR and CDR2 FQNEAQ (reference sequence). This CDR3 has 13 amino acids.

The gene calls are TRBV5-1 and TRBJ2-6; 7 nucleotides agree with TRBD1. The V gene end was trimmed by 4 bases and the J gene end by 0 bases; junction bases not matched to a gene: 10. The germline gives CDR1 SGHRS, CDR2 YFSETQ. This CDR3 comprises 18 residues. CDR3 DNA: TGCGCCAGCAGCCTTACCGGGACAGCTTACTCTGGGGCCAACGTCCTGACTTTC. Its translation: CASSLTGTAYSGANVLTF.

Only one count was recorded for this clone. The sample contains more than one DNA sequence encoding this CDR3. The chain links TRBV21-1 to TRBJ1-5. TRBV21-1 is labeled a pseudogene. This CDR3 contains 19 residues. Here the CDR3 DNA reads TGTGCCAGCAGCAATGGGGGGAGTCGGGGGTCGTTGGGATCAAGGCCCCAGCATTTT. Its translation is CASSNGGSRGSLGSRPQHF.

As for this clone: This sample includes further DNA sequences coding for the same CDR3. The chain has TRBV3-1 (or the pseudogene TRBV3-2) and TRBJ1-2; D may be TRBD1 (5 bases). The CDR3 is 15 amino acids. The germline V and J ends were trimmed by 1 base and 5 bases, with 14 bases remaining between them. CDR1 is LGHDT, CDR2 YNNKEL, per germline (reference sequence). The chain's CDR3 is CASSQGSRVGYGYTF. For the CDR3, the DNA is TGTGCCAGCAGCCAAGGTTCCAGGGTGGGATATGGCTACACCTTC.

In this sample, this clone turned up a few times. The chain uses TRBV5-1 and TRBJ1-2; D remains ambiguous. Germline V lookup: CDR1 SGHRS, CDR2 YFSETQ. This CDR3 has 15 amino acids. V was cut by 0 bases and J by 2 bases, with 11 bases left in between. CDR3 in DNA: TGCGCCAGCAGCTTGGGGGCAGGCCTAAACTATGGCTACACCTTC. Amino acids: CASSLGAGLNYGYTF.

The chain combines TRBV30 with TRBJ1-5; perhaps TRBD1 as D (6 bases). V gave up 0 bases and J gave up 6 bases, with 15 bases separating them. The CDR3 has 15 residues. Germline V gene data show CDR1 as GTSNPN and CDR2 as SVGIG (reference sequence). In DNA, the CDR3 is TGTGCCTGGAGTGTTGCGGACAGCCGCCCTCAGCCCCAGCATTTT. Translation: CAWSVADSRPQPQHF.

This chain connects TRBV3-1 (or the pseudogene TRBV3-2) to TRBJ2-2, with TRBD2 identical over 14 bases. Germline V gives CDR1 LGHDT, CDR2 YNNKEL (reference sequence). The CDR3 length is 17 residues. Trimming took 4 bases from V and 6 from J; bases not matched to a gene: 7. Written as DNA, the CDR3 is TGTGCCAGCAGCCGTACGACTAGCGGGGGGGCCTCCGGGGAGCTGTTTTTT. It translates to CASSRTTSGGASGELFF.

The chain couples TRBV2 to TRBJ1-6; D not resolved. Germline assignment: CDR1 SNHLY and CDR2 FYNNEI. The V end was cut by 3 bases, the J end by 6 bases, with 9 bases between. There are 14 residues in the CDR3. CDR3 in DNA: TGTGCCAGCAGTGACGAGGAGATTAATTCACCCCTCCACTTT. As protein: CASSDEEINSPLHF.

The chain combines TRBV15 with TRBJ2-6; TRBD2 matches at 8 bases. The J segment lost 0 bases and the V segment lost 5 bases, leaving 12 bases of the junction unmatched. Germline values: CDR1 LNHNV, CDR2 YYDKDF (reference sequence). The CDR3 totals 19 residues. The DNA of the CDR3 is TGTGCCACCAGCGCGCCGCGAGCGGGAGCATACTCTGGGGCCAACGTCCTGACTTTC. Its protein is CATSAPRAGAYSGANVLTF. Variable domain in full (rest from reference TRBV15 and TRBJ2-6): DAMVIQNPRYQVTQFGKPVTLSCSQTLNHNVMYWYQQKSSQAPKLLFHYYDKDFNNEADTPDNFQSRRPNTSFCFLDIRSPGLGDTAMYLCATSAPRAGAYSGANVLTFGAGSRLTVL.